This entry lists 30 T cell receptor beta chains sequenced from one sample in a study of T-cell memory formation after mild COVID-19. TCRdb ran MiXCR on the 5' RACE reads and lists one entry per CDR3 protein. The sample consists of hundreds of thousands of distinct CDR3 sequences, about 22% of them appearing once. The sample was PBMCs or a T cell subset sorted from them (not recorded which). Every receptor here comes from an adult woman who had mild COVID-19 (a few samples of this study predate the infection). Cell type and time point are not known.

The chain links TRBV4-2 to TRBJ2-2; 11 positions match TRBD1. Germline V gene lookup returns CDR1 LGHNA and CDR2 YNFKEQ. Unmatched junction bases numbered 6, after V lost 0 bases and J lost 3 bases. The CDR3 is 18 residues long. This CDR3 is CASSQDRGQGADTGELFF. The DNA of the CDR3 is TGTGCCAGCAGCCAAGACAGAGGACAGGGGGCAGACACCGGGGAGCTGTTTTTT.

In its sample, this clonotype was seen many times. The rearrangement links TRBV7-6 to TRBJ2-3; TRBD1 matches 7 bases. CDR1 and CDR2 (germline): SGHVS, FNYEAQ. This CDR3 is 15 amino acids long. With V trimmed by 6 bases and J by 6 bases, 12 bases remained unmatched. CDR3 residues: CASRSYGTEQDTQYF. CDR3 in DNA: TGTGCCAGCAGAAGCTACGGGACAGAGCAGGATACGCAGTATTTT. Using reference TRBV7-6 and TRBJ2-3 for the parts outside the CDR3, the full variable domain is GAGVSQSPRYKVTKRGQDVALRCDPISGHVSLYWYRQALGQGPEFLTYFNYEAQQDKSGLPNDRFSAERPEGSISTLTIQRTEQRDSAMYRCASRSYGTEQDTQYFGPGTRLTVL.

The chain carries TRBV7-9 and TRBJ2-5; 10 bases match TRBD1. Germline CDR1 reads SEHNR; CDR2 reads FQNEAQ (reference sequence). V lost 5 bases and J lost 5; bases outside the gene matches: 8. The CDR3 has 15 amino acids. The CDR3 bases are TGTGCCAGCAGCGATTCGACAGGGGGCGGTGAGACCCAGTACTTC. Translating gives CASSDSTGGGETQYF.

The chain recombines TRBV7-2 with TRBJ2-5, with 9 bases fitting TRBD1. Germline V gene data show CDR1 as SGHTA and CDR2 as FQGNSA. The CDR3 spans 15 residues. The J segment lost 5 bases and the V segment lost 5 bases, leaving 9 bases of the junction unmatched. In DNA, the CDR3 is TGTGCCAGCAGCACAATAACAGGGGGCATGGAGACCCAGTACTTC. It encodes CASSTITGGMETQYF.

This clonotype showed up many times. J is TRBJ2-3 and V is TRBV4-1; 13 bases map to TRBD2. This CDR3 region has 16 residues. Germline CDR1 is MGHRA and CDR2 is YSYEKL. J gave up 6 bases and V 0 bases, and 3 bases lay outside the gene matches. In DNA form, the CDR3 reads TGCGCCAGCAGCCAAGAGGGACTAGCGGGGAAGGATACGCAGTATTTT. It specifies CASSQEGLAGKDTQYF.

This clonotype was seen a handful of times. This chain links TRBV5-6 with TRBJ2-3; D perhaps matches TRBD2 (7 bases). CDR1 is SGHDT and CDR2 is YYEEEE in the germline V gene. V was pared by 3 bases and J by 4 bases, with 15 bases between. This CDR3 has 15 amino acids. CDR3 loop: CASSWGGGSPDTQYF. As DNA, the CDR3 is TGTGCCAGCAGCTGGGGGGGCGGGAGTCCAGATACGCAGTATTTT.

In its sample, this clonotype was seen a few times. The chain couples TRBV7-2 to TRBJ2-7; D gene unclear. V was trimmed by 4 bases and J by 3 bases, leaving 16 bases between them. This CDR3 is built from 15 residues. Germline V gene lookup returns CDR1 SGHTA and CDR2 FQGNSA. The CDR3: CASSSPGATYYEQYF. The CDR3 DNA follows: TGTGCCAGCAGCTCCCCGGGCGCAACCTACTACGAGCAGTACTTC.

This clonotype was detected ten times or more. The rearrangement links TRBV7-8 to TRBJ2-1; D tentatively reads TRBD1 or TRBD2 (6 bases each). CDR3 length: 15 residues. With 5 bases removed from V and 3 bases from J, the gap between germline ends came to 14 bases. Germline lookup yields CDR1 SGHVS and CDR2 FQNEAQ. Written as DNA, the CDR3 is TGTGCCAGCAGCCCGTTGGGGGGCGGCTACAATGAGCAGTTCTTC. It encodes CASSPLGGGYNEQFF.

The chain uses TRBV30 and TRBJ2-2, with D maybe TRBD2 (6 bases). Germline V gene data show CDR1 as GTSNPN and CDR2 as SVGIG (reference sequence). The CDR3 consists of 13 residues. The V gene lost 2 bases and the J gene lost 5 bases, with 9 bases spanning the gap. CDR3 amino acids: CAWSRGRTGELFF. The DNA of the CDR3 is TGTGCCTGGAGTCGGGGGAGGACCGGGGAGCTGTTTTTT.

CDR3 amino acids: CASSYEAGTGPFYEQFF. In nucleotides, the CDR3 is TGTGCCAGCAGTTACGAAGCCGGGACAGGGCCTTTCTATGAGCAGTTCTTC. V and J are TRBV6-2 or TRBV6-3 and TRBJ2-1, with 9 bases aligning to TRBD1. The CDR3 has 17 amino acids. J gave up 8 bases and V 2 bases, and 13 bases lay outside the gene matches. Germline assignment: CDR1 MNHEY and CDR2 SVGEGT.

A few counts support this clonotype. CDR3 in amino acids: CASSYSREVSYNEQFF. CDR3 DNA: TGTGCCAGCAGTTACTCCCGGGAGGTCTCCTACAATGAGCAGTTCTTC. The rearrangement uses TRBV6-2 or TRBV6-3 and TRBJ2-1, with 7 bases lining up with TRBD2. This CDR3 has 16 amino acids. Germline CDR1 and CDR2: MNHEY and SVGEGT. V trimming: 0 bases; J trimming: 0 bases; junction bases outside the gene matches: 2.

The V and J genes are TRBV5-1 and TRBJ1-2; no reliable D call. The CDR3 totals 12 residues. CDR1 and CDR2 (germline): SGHRS, YFSETQ. The V and J ends lost 2 bases and 13 bases respectively, with 15 bases between them. CDR3 DNA: TGCGCCAGCAGCTTAGGAGGGATGCCCGGCACCTTC. Encoded protein: CASSLGGMPGTF.

This clonotype has a handful of counts. The chain links TRBV7-9 to TRBJ2-5; 8 bases are shared with TRBD2. The germline V gene has CDR1 SEHNR and CDR2 FQNEAQ (reference sequence). V was pared by 10 bases and J by 5 bases, with 18 bases of the junction left unmatched. The CDR3 totals 16 residues. For the CDR3, the DNA is TGTGCCACCGCAATGGGCGTAGCGGGATCTCGGGAGACCCAGTACTTC. Its protein is CATAMGVAGSRETQYF.

The genes are TRBV12-3 or TRBV12-4 and TRBJ1-2, with D perhaps TRBD1 (5 bases). The CDR3 runs to 13 residues. V was shortened by 6 bases and J by 7 bases, with 15 bases between the two germline ends. DNA of the CDR3: TGTGCCAGCAGCTCCAGGGTGGTAATTGGCTACACCTTC. It specifies CASSSRVVIGYTF.

The chain uses TRBV24-1 and TRBJ2-2; D unresolved. Looked up from germline, CDR1 is KGHDR and CDR2 is SFDVKD. Deletions cut 4 bases from V and 3 bases from J, with 8 bases between. This CDR3 region has 14 residues. In DNA, the CDR3 is TGTGCCACCAGTGACTCGGGCTACACCGGGGAGCTGTTTTTT. Its translation: CATSDSGYTGELFF.

This chain links TRBV4-1 with TRBJ2-2, with D perhaps matching TRBD2 (5 bases). Per the germline V gene, CDR1 is MGHRA and CDR2 is YSYEKL. V was shortened by 3 bases and J by 6 bases, with 14 bases between the two germline ends. The CDR3 contains 15 residues. The CDR3 nucleotides read TGCGCCAGCAGCCACCCCCAAGGAGGAGCCGGGGAGCTGTTTTTT. Residues: CASSHPQGGAGELFF.

This chain joins TRBV6-6 and TRBJ2-7; 10 bases are shared with TRBD1. Germline V gene sequence: CDR1 MNHNY, CDR2 SVGAGI (reference sequence). This CDR3 region has 17 residues. With V trimmed by 7 bases and J by 3 bases, 15 bases remained unmatched. The CDR3 sequence is CASILLPRGQGIYEQYF. CDR3 coding DNA: TGTGCCAGCATCCTCCTGCCGCGGGGACAGGGGATCTACGAGCAGTACTTC.

This chain connects TRBV6-1 to TRBJ1-2; a possible D gene is TRBD1 (6 bases). CDR1 and CDR2 (germline): MNHNS, SASEGT. Deletions cut 8 bases from V and 3 bases from J, with 19 bases between. The CDR3 contains 15 residues. This CDR3 reads CASRLQGLRDYGYTF. The CDR3 DNA follows: TGTGCCAGCCGCCTACAGGGACTTAGGGACTATGGCTACACCTTC.

This clonotype was picked up a small number of times. The chain has TRBV5-1 and TRBJ2-5, with TRBD2 as a possible D gene (7 bases). Trimming removed 3 bases from V and 3 bases from J, with 12 bases in between. CDR1 and CDR2 (germline): SGHRS, YFSETQ. This CDR3 contains 14 residues. Here the CDR3 reads CASSYTGGEETQYF. The DNA for the CDR3 is TGCGCCAGCAGCTACACGGGGGGCGAAGAGACCCAGTACTTC.

The V gene is TRBV3-1, the J gene TRBJ2-5, with 8 bases aligning to TRBD1. Germline V gene sequence: CDR1 LGHDT, CDR2 YNNKEL (reference sequence). V lost 4 bases and J lost 3; bases outside the gene matches: 7. The length of the CDR3 is 15 residues. CDR3 sequence: CASSPRQGTEETQYF. The CDR3 DNA reads TGTGCCAGCAGCCCACGACAGGGGACGGAAGAGACCCAGTACTTC.

In this sample, this clonotype turned up a few times. V is TRBV11-2 and J is TRBJ2-1; a possible D gene is TRBD2 (6 bases). The CDR3 contains 13 residues. Trimming pared 6 bases from V and 6 bases from J, leaving 12 bases between. Per the germline V gene, CDR1 is SGHAT and CDR2 is FQNNGV. This CDR3 reads CASRSTSTNEQFF. The CDR3 nucleotides are TGTGCCAGCAGGTCGACTAGTACCAATGAGCAGTTCTTC.

This clonotype was seen ten or more times. This CDR3 reads CASSPNQETQYF. CDR3 coding DNA: TGTGCCAGCTCACCTAATCAAGAGACCCAGTACTTC. The rearrangement joins TRBV18 to TRBJ2-5; D gene uncertain. Germline values: CDR1 KGHSH, CDR2 LQKENI. Trimming removed 3 bases at V and 2 bases at J, with 4 bases between. The length of the CDR3 is 12 residues.

A word on this clonotype: The junction departs from germline at one end; a sequencing error may be responsible. J is TRBJ2-1 and V is TRBV5-1; TRBD1 agrees at 8 bases. CDR3 length equals 15 residues. Germline CDR1 reads SGHRS; CDR2 reads YFSETQ. In nucleotides, the CDR3 is TGCGCCAGCACCTTTGGACAGGGAGGCTACAATGAGAAGTTCTTC. It codes for CASTFGQGGYNEKFF.

The chain carries TRBV5-5 and TRBJ2-5; 11 bases line up with TRBD1. The CDR3 has 16 residues. Germline CDR1 reads SGHKS; CDR2 reads YYEKEE (reference sequence). V shed 4 bases and J 5 bases; nucleotides not matched to a gene: 10. CDR3 DNA sequence: TGTGCCAGCAGCCACCCTAAAGGACAGGGGGCTGAGACCCAGTACTTC. It specifies CASSHPKGQGAETQYF.

This clonotype turned up a few times. The rearrangement links TRBV5-1 to TRBJ1-2, with D maybe TRBD1 (5 bases). Germline V gene sequence: CDR1 SGHRS, CDR2 YFSETQ. V gave up 3 bases and J gave up 2 bases, with 14 bases separating them. The CDR3 has 15 residues. CDR3 bases: TGCGCCAGCAGCTCGGGGGACGGACCAAACTATGGCTACACCTTC. Residues: CASSSGDGPNYGYTF.

The chain joins TRBV7-3 to TRBJ2-5, with 12 positions matching TRBD2. This CDR3 region has 16 residues. CDR1 is SGHTA, CDR2 FQGTGA, per germline. V shed 4 bases and J 5 bases; nucleotides not matched to a gene: 8. The DNA of the CDR3 is TGTGCCAGCAGCTCTGAACTAGCGGGGGGCGCGGAGACCCAGTACTTC. Translated: CASSSELAGGAETQYF.

CDR3 DNA: TGTGCCAGCAGAGGACTAGCGGGCATCCCAGATACGCAGTATTTT. Protein: CASRGLAGIPDTQYF. The genes are TRBV2 and TRBJ2-3; 11 bases fit TRBD2. In germline, CDR1 is SNHLY, CDR2 FYNNEI. The CDR3 extends over 15 amino acids. V was clipped by 6 bases and J by 4 bases; unmatched bases: 6.

J is TRBJ2-5 and V is TRBV11-2; TRBD1 agrees at 8 bases. Germline assignment: CDR1 SGHAT and CDR2 FQNNGV. The CDR3 spans 16 residues. The V gene end was trimmed by 6 bases and the J gene end by 1 base; junction bases not matched to a gene: 10. CDR3 sequence (DNA): TGTGCCAGCAGTGCCTGGGACAGGACTGTCCAAGAGACCCAGTACTTC. Its translation is CASSAWDRTVQETQYF. The full variable domain, rest sourced from reference TRBV11-2 and TRBJ2-5, is EAGVAQSPRYKIIEKRQSVAFWCNPISGHATLYWYQQILGQGPKLLIQFQNNGVVDDSQLPKDRFSAERLKGVDSTLKIQPAKLEDSAVYLCASSAWDRTVQETQYFGPGTRLLVL.

A few counts support this clonotype. This chain links TRBV6-6 with TRBJ1-2; D perhaps matches TRBD1 (5 bases). Trimming left V 0 bases short and J 4 bases short, with 15 bases between. Germline loops: CDR1 MNHNY, CDR2 SVGAGI (reference sequence). The CDR3 is 16 residues long. The CDR3 loop reads CASSYSRTGHPYGYTF. The CDR3 coding sequence is TGTGCCAGCAGTTACTCTAGGACCGGACACCCCTATGGCTACACCTTC.

The chain employs TRBV6-1 and TRBJ1-2; no reliable D call. Germline CDR1 and CDR2: MNHNS and SASEGT. The length of the CDR3 is 13 residues. Trimming shortened V by 6 bases and J by 4 bases, and 12 bases separated the two germline ends. This chain's CDR3 is CASRLGKAYGYTF. The CDR3 DNA is TGTGCCAGCAGGCTCGGGAAGGCCTATGGCTACACCTTC.